This TCR beta chain was captured by sequencing in a study of T-cell reconstitution after alpha-beta-depleted transplantation in children. This clonotype was counted only a few times. Germline V gene sequence: CDR1 SGHVS, CDR2 FQNEAQ. Trimming stripped 0 bases from V and 7 bases from J, with 16 bases between. The CDR3 has 15 residues. Unique molecular identifiers were used in preparing the TCRbeta library. TCRdb processed the PCR reads anew with MiXCR; each CDR3 protein has one entry. The sample consists of 600,000 to 700,000 distinct CDR3 sequences, 16% of them appearing once. The specimen was PBMCs from the stem cell graft donor, collected from the stem cell graft. The receptor's source is a human donor who donated a stem cell graft to a child with acute myeloid leukemia. The chain combines TRBV7-8 with TRBJ2-7; D gene ambiguous. The CDR3 nucleotides read TGTGCCAGCAGCTTAGCGGCCGGCCCGTCGCAAGAGCAGTACTTC. Translated, it gives CASSLAAGPSQEQYF.